This is a list of T cell receptor beta chains from one sample in a study of blood T cell repertoires in COVID-19. Some clones are missing from TCRdb's copy, which holds only in-frame ones; the method was immunoSEQ multiplex PCR. Here the sample spans over 200,000 clones, 70% to 90% being singletons. Specimen: PBMCs or T cells enriched from blood (not recorded which). All receptors derive from a man aged 25-45 years who had recovered from COVID-19. Each CDR3 is given with its conserved first and last residue. The D gene is left open where the match is weak. The listing skips clone size in some rows; elsewhere it reads once, few, many or a size class.

cdr3_aa,cdr3_nt,d_call,v_call,j_call,clone_size
CASGRGAEAFF,TGTGCTAGTGGCCGGGGGGCTGAAGCTTTCTTT,.,TRBV12-5,TRBJ1-1,few
CAWSVLEWSFGNTIYF,TGTGCCTGGAGTGTACTAGAGTGGTCCTTTGGAAACACCATATATTTT,.,TRBV30,TRBJ1-3,.
CASSQGKSLGGLQETQYF,TGTGCCAGCAGCCAAGGGAAGAGCCTCGGGGGTCTCCAAGAGACCCAGTACTTC,.,TRBV3-1/TRBV3-2,TRBJ2-5,once
CASTSGQGLYGYTF,TGTGCCAGCACCTCCGGACAGGGCCTCTATGGCTACACCTTC,TRBD1,TRBV7-2,TRBJ1-2,.
CATSRPLMNTEAFF,TGTGCCACCAGCAGACCCTTAATGAACACTGAAGCTTTCTTT,.,TRBV15,TRBJ1-1,.
CASSGTGGIQPQHF,TGTGCCAGCAGCGGGACAGGGGGCATTCAGCCCCAGCATTTT,TRBD1,TRBV28,TRBJ1-5,.
CASTARPFPNTGELFF,TGTGCCAGTACCGCCAGGCCATTCCCGAACACCGGGGAGCTGTTTTTT,.,TRBV19,TRBJ2-2,.
CASSPSTQTGSYEQYF,TGTGCCAGCAGCCCGTCCACTCAGACAGGGAGCTACGAGCAGTACTTC,TRBD1,TRBV5-6,TRBJ2-7,.
CASSSDYGYTF,TGTGCCAGCAGTTCCGACTATGGCTACACCTTC,.,TRBV12-3/TRBV12-4,TRBJ1-2,few
CAISGGASGGSTYEQYF,TGTGCCATCAGTGGCGGAGCTAGCGGGGGGTCCACCTACGAGCAGTACTTC,TRBD2,TRBV10-3,TRBJ2-7,.
CASSLRRTSGREISYEQYF,TGTGCCAGCAGCTTAAGAAGGACTAGCGGGAGGGAAATCTCCTACGAGCAGTACTTC,TRBD2,TRBV7-2,TRBJ2-7,few
CASSSRDGGRTRTDTQYF,TGTGCCAGCAGCTCGCGCGACGGGGGGAGGACACGGACAGATACGCAGTATTTT,TRBD2,TRBV5-6,TRBJ2-3,few
CASSEYNVAYGYTF,TGTGCCAGCAGTGAATATAACGTAGCGTATGGCTACACCTTC,.,TRBV25-1,TRBJ1-2,.
CAWHLSGSNEAFF,TGTGCCTGGCACCTTAGTGGGAGCAATGAAGCTTTCTTT,.,TRBV30,TRBJ1-1,once
CSAQGTSAPYEQYF,TGCAGCGCCCAGGGGACTAGCGCTCCCTACGAGCAGTACTTC,TRBD2,TRBV29-1,TRBJ2-7,.
CASRGQQRTEAFF,TGTGCCAGCAGAGGACAGCAGCGCACTGAAGCTTTCTTT,.,TRBV28,TRBJ1-1,.
CASSLGDYYEQYF,TGTGCCAGCAGCTTGGGAGATTACTACGAGCAGTACTTC,.,TRBV5-5,TRBJ2-7,.
CASSEVYSGANVLTF,TGTGCCAGCAGTGAAGTTTACTCTGGGGCCAACGTCCTGACTTTC,.,TRBV6-1,TRBJ2-6,.
CASSPPLDRGRGNTEAFF,TGTGCCAGCAGCCCCCCCTTAGACAGGGGGCGGGGGAACACTGAAGCTTTCTTT,TRBD1,TRBV13,TRBJ1-1,.
CASRETRGGSTDTQYF,TGTGCCAGCAGAGAGACCCGCGGGGGTAGCACAGATACGCAGTATTTT,TRBD2,TRBV14,TRBJ2-3,.
CASSLVADLETQYF,TGCGCCAGCAGCTTGGTCGCGGATCTGGAGACCCAGTACTTC,.,TRBV5-1,TRBJ2-5,.
CASSPLAGGPVTDTQYF,TGTGCCAGCTCACCCTTAGCGGGAGGGCCTGTCACAGATACGCAGTATTTT,TRBD2,TRBV18,TRBJ2-3,once
CASSPLAGGHNEQFF,TGTGCCAGCAGCCCTCTAGCGGGGGGACACAATGAGCAGTTCTTC,TRBD2,TRBV4-2,TRBJ2-1,.
CASSLSVRSVNTEAFF,TGTGCCAGCAGCTTAAGCGTTAGATCGGTGAACACTGAAGCTTTCTTT,.,TRBV7-3,TRBJ1-1,.
CASSTPDDTQHF,TGTGCCAGCAGTACCCCCGATGACACCCAGCATTTT,.,TRBV12-3/TRBV12-4,TRBJ1-5,.
CASSFLTGPTNEKLFF,TGTGCCAGCAGCTTTCTTACAGGGCCAACTAATGAAAAACTGTTTTTT,.,TRBV7-9,TRBJ1-4,few
CASSGTKNSPLHF,TGTGCCAGCAGCGGGACAAAGAATTCACCCCTCCACTTT,.,TRBV9,TRBJ1-6,.
CASSGGTGGNSPLHF,TGTGCCAGCAGTGGCGGGACAGGTGGTAATTCACCCCTCCACTTT,TRBD1,TRBV2,TRBJ1-6,.
CASSPRTSGGTDTQYF,TGTGCCAGCAGCCCACGGACTAGCGGGGGCACAGATACGCAGTATTTT,TRBD2,TRBV9,TRBJ2-3,.
CASSLGLSSTDTQYF,TGTGCCAGCAGCTTAGGACTATCTAGCACAGATACGCAGTATTTT,.,TRBV11-2,TRBJ2-3,.
CASSVSGGATYEQYF,TGTGCCAGCAGCGTTAGCGGGGGCGCGACCTACGAGCAGTACTTC,TRBD2,TRBV5-4,TRBJ2-7,many
CASSASSRTGGGETQYF,TGCGCCAGCAGCGCCTCCTCGCGGACAGGGGGGGGAGAGACCCAGTACTTC,TRBD1,TRBV5-1,TRBJ2-5,.
CASLGQFWDTEAFF,TGTGCCAGCCTGGGACAGTTCTGGGACACTGAAGCTTTCTTT,TRBD1,TRBV6-5,TRBJ1-1,.
CASSEQGPEQFF,TGTGCCAGCAGCGAACAGGGGCCCGAGCAGTTCTTC,TRBD1,TRBV5-4,TRBJ2-1,.
CASSVVGGSDTQYF,TGTGCCAGCAGCGTAGTAGGGGGATCAGATACGCAGTATTTT,.,TRBV9,TRBJ2-3,.
CASSYSNQPQHF,TGTGCCAGCAGCTATAGCAATCAGCCCCAGCATTTT,.,TRBV12-3/TRBV12-4,TRBJ1-5,.
CASTARGTYNEQFF,TGTGCCAGCACCGCCAGGGGCACCTACAATGAGCAGTTCTTC,.,TRBV11-2,TRBJ2-1,.
CAVGGAFYEQYF,TGTGCCGTAGGAGGCGCGTTCTACGAGCAGTACTTC,.,TRBV7-9,TRBJ2-7,.
CASRHTGSDYGYTF,TGTGCCAGCAGACACACAGGATCAGACTATGGCTACACCTTC,.,TRBV6-4,TRBJ1-2,.
CAWRETELNEKLFF,TGTGCCTGGCGTGAGACTGAGCTTAATGAAAAACTGTTTTTT,.,TRBV30,TRBJ1-4,.
CATSRDREGVVKLFF,TGTGCCACCAGCAGAGATAGGGAAGGGGTGGTAAAACTGTTTTTT,.,TRBV15,TRBJ1-4,.
CASSQALTGGLYEQFF,TGCGCCAGCAGCCAAGCCCTGACGGGGGGGCTCTATGAGCAGTTCTTC,TRBD2,TRBV4-3,TRBJ2-1,.
CASSQVTPFREAFF,TGCGCCAGCAGCCAAGTTACCCCTTTCAGGGAAGCTTTCTTT,.,TRBV4-3,TRBJ1-1,.
CASSHREPVDRNYGYTF,TGTGCCAGCAGCCACAGAGAACCCGTCGACAGGAACTATGGCTACACCTTC,.,TRBV3-1/TRBV3-2,TRBJ1-2,.
CASSFGSYGQGVQFF,TGTGCCAGCAGCTTTGGTTCCTACGGACAGGGCGTACAGTTCTTC,TRBD1,TRBV5-4,TRBJ2-1,.
CASSSTASPLHF,TGTGCCAGCAGTAGCACCGCTTCACCCCTCCACTTT,.,TRBV13,TRBJ1-6,few
CASSEAPGLGSLTDTQYF,TGTGCCAGCAGCGAAGCACCGGGACTAGGAAGTTTGACAGATACGCAGTATTTT,TRBD2,TRBV28,TRBJ2-3,few
CASSLGDRVISPLHF,TGTGCCAGCAGTTTGGGGGACAGGGTCATCTCACCCCTCCACTTT,TRBD1,TRBV28,TRBJ1-6,.
CASSLALTSGGNEQFF,TGTGCCAGCAGCTTAGCGCTAACTAGCGGGGGGAATGAGCAGTTCTTC,TRBD2,TRBV7-9,TRBJ2-1,once
CATSDLGPGEGHGYTF,TGTGCCACCAGTGATTTGGGCCCAGGGGAGGGGCATGGCTACACCTTC,.,TRBV24-1,TRBJ1-2,.
CASAGLAGDNEQFF,TGTGCCAGCGCGGGACTAGCGGGAGACAATGAGCAGTTCTTC,TRBD2,TRBV2,TRBJ2-1,.
CASSTTGGNQPQHF,TGTGCCAGCAGTACGACAGGGGGAAATCAGCCCCAGCATTTT,TRBD1,TRBV7-3,TRBJ1-5,few
CASILGGEETQYF,TGTGCCAGCATCCTAGGGGGGGAGGAGACCCAGTACTTC,.,TRBV12-3/TRBV12-4,TRBJ2-5,.
CASSPPIAGGPSDTQYF,TGTGCCAGCTCACCACCGATAGCGGGGGGGCCGTCAGATACGCAGTATTTT,TRBD2,TRBV18,TRBJ2-3,.
CASSLELGHFNQPQHF,TGTGCCAGCAGCTTAGAGTTGGGGCACTTCAATCAGCCCCAGCATTTT,.,TRBV7-2,TRBJ1-5,.